These 6 T cell receptor beta chains share one sample of origin, sequenced in a study of cytomegalovirus exposure and HLA in healthy donors. Primers included in the PCR were 60 Vbeta and 13 Jbeta primers. Using immunoSEQ multiplex PCR, the repertoire was profiled, and TCRdb retains in-frame clones only, with some absent. Seen here are 95,000 to 110,000 clones, 76% observed once, and the top ten hold 5% to 6.5%. Sequenced input: PBMCs. Source of these receptors: a woman aged 18-30 years in good health and CMV-seropositive.

This clone was counted a few times. The gene calls are TRBV6-6 and TRBJ1-1; D is possibly TRBD1 (6 bases). The V end lost 10 bases, the J end lost 8 bases, and 14 bases lay between the germline ends. The CDR3 is 11 amino acids. From germline, CDR1 is MNHNY and CDR2 SVGAGI (reference sequence). CDR3 coding DNA: TGTGCCAACGGGGCAGGGGCCGAAGCTTTCTTT. It is translated as CANGAGAEAFF.

This clone was picked up a small number of times. The genes are TRBV29-1 and TRBJ1-5; D remains ambiguous. Germline CDR1 and CDR2: SQVTM and ANQGSEA. The CDR3 runs 12 residues. V lost 4 bases to trimming and J lost 4 bases, with 8 bases between them. The CDR3 coding sequence is TGCAGCGTTGTAGACCAGAATCAGCCCCAGCATTTT. Translation gives CSVVDQNQPQHF.

The chain carries TRBV28 and TRBJ2-5; 10 bases line up with TRBD2. The V segment lost 1 base and the J segment 5 bases; nucleotides outside the gene matches: 13. This CDR3 is 18 amino acids long. Per the germline V gene, CDR1 is MDHEN and CDR2 is SYDVKM. The CDR3 spells CASSLSWGLAGDRETQYF. The CDR3, as DNA: TGTGCCAGCAGTTTATCTTGGGGCCTAGCGGGAGATCGGGAGACCCAGTACTTC.

This clone showed up just once. The J gene is TRBJ1-1, the V gene TRBV11-2; D remains ambiguous. This CDR3 contains 14 residues. The germline V gene encodes CDR1 SGHAT and CDR2 FQNNGV. Deletions cut 5 bases from V and 4 bases from J, with 14 bases between. CDR3 in DNA: TGTGCCAGCAGCCCCTCGGGAGTAGGCACTGAAGCTTTCTTT. Residues: CASSPSGVGTEAFF. Full variable domain (missing parts from reference TRBV11-2 and TRBJ1-1): EAGVAQSPRYKIIEKRQSVAFWCNPISGHATLYWYQQILGQGPKLLIQFQNNGVVDDSQLPKDRFSAERLKGVDSTLKIQPAKLEDSAVYLCASSPSGVGTEAFFGQGTRLTVV.

The J gene is TRBJ1-5, the V gene TRBV6-1; D is perhaps TRBD1 (5 bases). The V gene's germline CDR1 is MNHNS and CDR2 SASEGT. V shed 2 bases and J shed 0 bases, with 11 bases lying between them. The CDR3 extends over 16 amino acids. This CDR3 reads CASSESQAYSNQPQHF. CDR3 DNA sequence: TGTGCCAGCAGTGAATCACAGGCGTATAGCAATCAGCCCCAGCATTTT.

This clone was seen only a few times. The chain carries TRBV7-3 and TRBJ2-3; 7 bases map to TRBD2. The CDR3 is 15 amino acids. V lost 6 bases, J lost 2 bases, and 8 bases stayed unmatched. Germline values: CDR1 SGHTA, CDR2 FQGTGA. CDR3 region: CASRLGAGDTDTQYF. The CDR3 bases are TGTGCCAGCAGGCTTGGGGCGGGGGACACAGATACGCAGTATTTT.